The 21 T cell receptor beta chains below were found in one sample sequenced in a study of T cell responses to AZD1222 COVID-19 vaccine (dated by TCRdb to the early 2020s). Library generation was performed with the immunoSEQ multiplex PCR assay. In TCRdb, the immuneACCESS table is reduced to in-frame sequences with V and J assigned. These tables do not hold every clone; where another copy was compared, an unresolved V gene accounts for under half, and the others remain unexplained. In all, the sample holds roughly 55,000 clones, and 70% to 90% of those were seen once. 3.9% of the sample is held by the ten biggest clonotypes. The time point label here, explained by the study, means: baseline before first vaccination. The input for sequencing was peripheral blood, taken on day 0 of AZD1222 vaccination. The receptors shown here come from an adult in good health.

This chain joins TRBV5-1 and TRBJ2-1, with D perhaps assigned TRBD1 or TRBD2 (5 bases each). The CDR3 consists of 15 residues. Germline CDR1 reads SGHRS; CDR2 reads YFSETQ. V was cut by 4 bases and J by 4 bases, with 15 bases left in between. CDR3 coding DNA: TGCGCCAGCAGCCCCGAGGGGCCCCTTTACAATGAGCAGTTCTTC. It codes for CASSPEGPLYNEQFF.

The rearrangement links TRBV27 to TRBJ1-2; D gene uncertain. CDR3 length: 13 residues. Between the trimmed V and J ends, which lost 2 bases and 8 bases, there was a span of 12 bases. Per germline, CDR1 MNHEY and CDR2 SMNVEV (reference sequence). The DNA of the CDR3 is TGTGCCAGCAGTTTAGGTGGTTTTGACGGCTACACCTTC. The encoded protein is CASSLGGFDGYTF.

The rearrangement uses TRBV7-9 and TRBJ1-4; the D is unclear. CDR1 and CDR2 (germline): SEHNR, FQNEAQ (reference sequence). Trimming pared 5 bases from V and 2 bases from J, leaving 12 bases between. This CDR3 contains 15 residues. CDR3 sequence reads: CASSRNGDTNEKLFF. The CDR3 nucleotides are TGTGCCAGCAGCAGAAATGGGGATACTAATGAAAAACTGTTTTTT. The full variable domain, completed using reference TRBV7-9 and TRBJ1-4, is DTGVSQNPRHKITKRGQNVTFRCDPISEHNRLYWYRQTLGQGPEFLTYFQNEAQLEKSRLLSDRFSAERPKGSFSTLEIQRTEQGDSAMYLCASSRNGDTNEKLFFGSGTQLSVL.

This rearrangement joins TRBV7-9 to TRBJ1-4, with D tentatively TRBD1 (5 bases). Germline V gene lookup returns CDR1 SEHNR and CDR2 FQNEAQ (reference sequence). V was cut by 5 bases and J by 4 bases, with 8 bases left in between. The length of the CDR3 is 13 residues. CDR3: CASSRDGNEKLFF. CDR3 DNA sequence: TGTGCCAGCAGCCGGGACGGTAATGAAAAACTGTTTTTT.

This clone was seen once. This chain links TRBV25-1 with TRBJ1-3, with D possibly matching TRBD1 (6 bases). This CDR3 has 16 amino acids. V was trimmed by 2 bases and J by 4 bases, leaving 15 bases between them. CDR1 is MGHDK, CDR2 SYGVNS, per germline. The CDR3: CASSEQAGAGGNTIYF. The CDR3 DNA is TGTGCCAGCAGTGAACAGGCAGGGGCAGGCGGAAACACCATATATTTT.

As DNA, the CDR3 is TGTGCCAGCAGCTTAGGGGGGGGGATCTCCTACGAGCAGTACTTC. It specifies CASSLGGGISYEQYF. This chain uses TRBV7-2 with TRBJ2-7; 7 bases match TRBD2. CDR1 and CDR2 from the germline V gene are SGHTA and FQGNSA. This CDR3 has 15 amino acids. V lost 1 base to trimming and J lost 0 bases; unmatched junction nucleotides: 3.

The chain carries TRBV19 and TRBJ1-3; D not resolved. V was cut by 5 bases and J by 0 bases, with 14 bases left in between. CDR1 is LNHDA and CDR2 is SQIVND in the germline V gene (reference sequence). This CDR3 contains 16 residues. CDR3 sequence (DNA): TGTGCCAGTAGTCCGTCCACCGCAGGCTCTGGAAACACCATATATTTT. It yields the protein CASSPSTAGSGNTIYF. The whole variable domain, filled in from reference TRBV19 and TRBJ1-3, reads DGGITQSPKYLFRKEGQNVTLSCEQNLNHDAMYWYRQDPGQGLRLIYYSQIVNDFQKGDIAEGYSVSREKKESFPLTVTSAQKNPTAFYLCASSPSTAGSGNTIYFGEGSWLTVV.

V is TRBV29-1 and J is TRBJ2-7, with D possibly matching TRBD2 (5 bases). Trimming shortened V by 4 bases and J by 5 bases, and 6 bases separated the two germline ends. Germline CDR1 and CDR2: SQVTM and ANQGSEA. This CDR3 contains 10 residues. The CDR3 bases are TGCAGCGTTGCCGGGAACGAGCAGTACTTC. Translated, it gives CSVAGNEQYF.

The table lists this clone with a few counts. The chain uses TRBV7-9 and TRBJ1-3; 10 nucleotides agree with TRBD1. CDR1 and CDR2 (germline): SEHNR, FQNEAQ (reference sequence). The CDR3 is made up of 15 amino acids. V was clipped by 5 bases and J by 5 bases; unmatched bases: 6. CDR3 sequence (DNA): TGTGCCAGCAGCCCGACAGGGGGCGGGAGAAACACCATATATTTT. It is translated as CASSPTGGGRNTIYF.

This rearrangement joins TRBV5-1 to TRBJ1-5; possible D gene TRBD1, 5 bases. Germline V lookup: CDR1 SGHRS, CDR2 YFSETQ. Trimming removed 0 bases from V and 4 bases from J, with 11 bases in between. The CDR3 runs to 15 residues. The CDR3, as DNA: TGCGCCAGCAGCTTGGGGGGGGGTGTGAATCAGCCCCAGCATTTT. Translated: CASSLGGGVNQPQHF.

The chain links TRBV2 to TRBJ1-2; 7 bases are a match to TRBD1. The CDR3 extends over 15 amino acids. Germline V CDR1 and CDR2: SNHLY, FYNNEI. The V gene end was trimmed by 8 bases and the J gene end by 3 bases; junction bases not matched to a gene: 12. The CDR3 nucleotides read TGTGCCAGCCGAGTACTCCCGGGGACAGACTATGGCTACACCTTC. Amino acid sequence: CASRVLPGTDYGYTF.

The chain links TRBV19 to TRBJ2-1, with TRBD1 matching over 11 bases. The CDR3 length is 18 residues. J was trimmed by 4 bases and V by 0 bases; bases with no gene match: 8. CDR1 is LNHDA, CDR2 SQIVND, per germline (reference sequence). CDR3 bases: TGTGCCAGTAGTATAGATCTAGGGGGGACAGGGGGATACAATGAGCAGTTCTTC. Translating gives CASSIDLGGTGGYNEQFF. The variable domain in full, completed from reference TRBV19 and TRBJ2-1, reads DGGITQSPKYLFRKEGQNVTLSCEQNLNHDAMYWYRQDPGQGLRLIYYSQIVNDFQKGDIAEGYSVSREKKESFPLTVTSAQKNPTAFYLCASSIDLGGTGGYNEQFFGPGTRLTVL.

The V and J genes are TRBV3-1 (or the pseudogene TRBV3-2) and TRBJ2-2; a possible D gene is TRBD2 (6 bases). The germline CDR1 and CDR2 sequences are LGHDT and YNNKEL (reference sequence). The CDR3 has 14 residues. The V gene lost 0 bases and the J gene lost 6 bases, with 8 bases spanning the gap. The CDR3 DNA is TGTGCCAGCAGCCAAGACAGGGAGGCCGGGGAGCTGTTTTTT. Translated: CASSQDREAGELFF.

V is TRBV29-1 and J is TRBJ1-2; tentative D call: TRBD1 (5 bases). Trimming took off 6 bases at V and 4 bases at J, with 18 bases between the two ends. CDR3 length equals 14 residues. The germline V gene has CDR1 SQVTM and CDR2 ANQGSEA. As DNA, the CDR3 is TGCAGCGTGCGGGGAGACAGATGGGGCTATGGCTACACCTTC. Encoded protein: CSVRGDRWGYGYTF.

The rearrangement links TRBV10-3 to TRBJ2-7; TRBD1 matches at 9 bases. Germline V gives CDR1 ENHRY, CDR2 SYGVKD. Germline trimming cut 6 bases from V and 0 bases from J; bases unmatched to any gene: 6. The CDR3 spans 15 residues. The CDR3 here is CAIRGQGDFSYEQYF. CDR3 in DNA: TGTGCCATCAGGGGACAGGGAGATTTCTCCTACGAGCAGTACTTC.

The chain carries TRBV6-5 and TRBJ2-2; perhaps TRBD1 as D (5 bases). CDR3 size: 12 residues. The V gene lost 7 bases and the J gene lost 6 bases, with 9 bases spanning the gap. CDR1 and CDR2 from the germline V gene are MNHEY and SVGAGI. The CDR3 region has the DNA TGTGCCAGCACTTGGGGCGCCGGGGAGCTGTTTTTT. Translating it yields CASTWGAGELFF.

The chain links TRBV5-6 to TRBJ1-2; D unresolved. This CDR3 region has 12 residues. V lost 4 bases, J lost 4 bases, and 8 bases lay in between. Germline lookup yields CDR1 SGHDT and CDR2 YYEEEE. Written as DNA, the CDR3 is TGTGCCAGCAGCCTAACCGTCTATGGCTACACCTTC. This encodes CASSLTVYGYTF.

The chain joins TRBV27 to TRBJ2-3; a possible D gene is TRBD2 (6 bases). Germline V lookup: CDR1 MNHEY, CDR2 SMNVEV (reference sequence). V was trimmed by 4 bases and J by 6 bases, leaving 11 bases between them. CDR3 length equals 13 residues. CDR3 region: CASSSLAADTQYF. DNA for the CDR3: TGTGCCAGCAGTTCACTAGCAGCCGATACGCAGTATTTT.

V and J are TRBV18 and TRBJ2-5, with D hard to call. The length of the CDR3 is 15 residues. The germline CDR1 and CDR2 sequences are KGHSH and LQKENI. V shed 1 base and J shed 2 bases, with 11 bases lying between them. The CDR3 DNA is TGTGCCAGCTCACCACGGTCCATTGGTCAAGAGACCCAGTACTTC. Translation: CASSPRSIGQETQYF. Drawing the rest from reference TRBV18 and TRBJ2-5, the complete variable domain is NAGVMQNPRHLVRRRGQEARLRCSPMKGHSHVYWYRQLPEEGLKFMVYLQKENIIDESGMPKERFSAEFPKEGPSILRIQQVVRGDSAAYFCASSPRSIGQETQYFGPGTRLLVL.

This chain connects TRBV5-1 to TRBJ2-7, with TRBD1 matching over 10 bases. Germline CDR1 SGHRS, CDR2 YFSETQ. This CDR3 spans 14 amino acids. The V gene end was trimmed by 4 bases and the J gene end by 7 bases; junction bases not matched to a gene: 8. The CDR3, as DNA: TGCGCCAGCAGCCCTAGGACAGGGGGGGTTGAGCAGTACTTC. It encodes CASSPRTGGVEQYF.

CDR3 in amino acids: CASSLVQGGMRRETQYF. For the CDR3, the DNA is TGTGCCAGCAGCTTAGTGCAAGGGGGCATGCGGAGAGAGACCCAGTACTTC. The chain is built from TRBV7-2 and TRBJ2-5, with 7 bases lining up with TRBD1. From germline, CDR1 is SGHTA and CDR2 FQGNSA. This CDR3 is 17 amino acids long. Unmatched junction bases numbered 12, after V lost 1 base and J lost 4 bases.